The sequence of this T cell receptor (beta chain) was determined in a study of cytomegalovirus exposure and HLA in healthy donors. Findings and limits, study-wide: Cytomegalovirus-associated TCR beta chains were listed, numbering some 180. For most TCR beta V segments, an earlier analysis put the productive rate at about 87% or about 30% of the time. Later, an analysis showed that TCR beta chains associated with HLA were more clonally expanded than others that were equally common. Some public TCRs appeared in many individuals, while most sequences were rare.

A multiplex PCR was run with 60 Vbeta primers and 13 Jbeta primers. This table comes from immunoSEQ multiplex PCR, and its TCRdb copy is limited to in-frame clones, with some not included. This table has tens of thousands of clones, 60% to 80% appearing once. With 1 base removed from V and 8 bases from J, the gap between germline ends came to 15 bases. This CDR3 comprises 15 residues. Germline V lookup: CDR1 SGHVS, CDR2 FQNEAQ. Worth noting for this clone: The antigen remains unidentified.

The receptor was derived from a female donor in good health and CMV-seronegative. The chain carries TRBV7-8 and TRBJ2-1; weak D call: TRBD2 (5 bases). The source material was PBMCs. In nucleotides, the CDR3 is TGTGCCAGCAGCTTAGATCTTGCTTCGAGGGATGAGCAGTTCTTC. Its protein is CASSLDLASRDEQFF. Full variable domain (missing parts from reference TRBV7-8 and TRBJ2-1): GAGVSQSPRYKVAKRGQDVALRCDPISGHVSLFWYQQALGQGPEFLTYFQNEAQLDKSGLPSDRFFAERPEGSVSTLKIQRTQQEDSAVYLCASSLDLASRDEQFFGPGTRLTVL.